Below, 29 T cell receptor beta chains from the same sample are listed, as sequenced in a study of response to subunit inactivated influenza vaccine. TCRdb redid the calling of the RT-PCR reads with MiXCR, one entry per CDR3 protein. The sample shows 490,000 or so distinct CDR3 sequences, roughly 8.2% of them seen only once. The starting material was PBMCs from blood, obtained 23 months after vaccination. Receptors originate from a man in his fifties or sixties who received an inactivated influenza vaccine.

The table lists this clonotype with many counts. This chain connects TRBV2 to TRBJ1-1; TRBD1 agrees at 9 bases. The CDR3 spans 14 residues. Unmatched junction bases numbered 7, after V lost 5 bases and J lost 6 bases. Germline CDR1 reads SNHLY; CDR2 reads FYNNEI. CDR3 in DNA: TGTGCCAGCAGTTCGACAGGGGGTAAGGCTGAAGCTTTCTTT. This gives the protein CASSSTGGKAEAFF. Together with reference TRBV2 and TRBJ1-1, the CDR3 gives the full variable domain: EPEVTQTPSHQVTQMGQEVILRCVPISNHLYFYWYRQILGQKVEFLVSFYNNEISEKSEIFDDQFSVERPDGSNFTLKIRSTKLEDSAMYFCASSSTGGKAEAFFGQGTRLTVV.

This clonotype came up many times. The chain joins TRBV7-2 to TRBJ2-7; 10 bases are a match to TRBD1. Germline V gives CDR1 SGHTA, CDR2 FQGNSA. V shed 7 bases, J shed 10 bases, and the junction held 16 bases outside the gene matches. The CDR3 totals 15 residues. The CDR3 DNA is TGTGCCAGCATGCCGTCGGGGACAGGGGTGGGGGGACAGTACTTC. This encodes CASMPSGTGVGGQYF.

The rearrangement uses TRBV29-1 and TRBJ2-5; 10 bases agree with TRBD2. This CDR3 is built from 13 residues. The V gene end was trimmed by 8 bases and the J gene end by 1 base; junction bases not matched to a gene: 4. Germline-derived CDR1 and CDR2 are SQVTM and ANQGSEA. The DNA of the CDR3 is TGCAGCACTAGCGGGGTCCTCCAAGAGACCCAGTACTTC. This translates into CSTSGVLQETQYF. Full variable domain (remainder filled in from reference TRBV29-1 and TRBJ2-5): SAVISQKPSRDICQRGTSLTIQCQVDSQVTMMFWYRQQPGQSLTLIATANQGSEATYESGFVIDKFPISRPNLTFSTLTVSNMSPEDSSIYLCSTSGVLQETQYFGPGTRLLVL.

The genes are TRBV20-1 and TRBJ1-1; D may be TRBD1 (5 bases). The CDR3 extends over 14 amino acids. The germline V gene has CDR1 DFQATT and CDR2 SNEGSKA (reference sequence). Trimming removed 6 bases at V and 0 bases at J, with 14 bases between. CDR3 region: CSAARQPMNTEAFF. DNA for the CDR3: TGCAGTGCGGCCCGACAGCCTATGAACACTGAAGCTTTCTTT.

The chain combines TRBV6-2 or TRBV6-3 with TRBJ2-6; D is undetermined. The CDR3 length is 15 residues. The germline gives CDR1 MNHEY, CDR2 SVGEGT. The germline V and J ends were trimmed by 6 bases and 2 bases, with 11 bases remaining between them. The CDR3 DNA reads TGTGCCAGCAGCAATGGGGTAACTGGGGCCAACGTCCTGACTTTC. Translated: CASSNGVTGANVLTF.

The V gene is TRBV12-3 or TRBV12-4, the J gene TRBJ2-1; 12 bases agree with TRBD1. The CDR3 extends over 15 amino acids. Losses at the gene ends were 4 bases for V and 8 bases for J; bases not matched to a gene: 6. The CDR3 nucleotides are TGTGCCAGCAGTTCGGGACAGGGGGCCATCGATGAGCAGTTCTTC. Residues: CASSSGQGAIDEQFF.

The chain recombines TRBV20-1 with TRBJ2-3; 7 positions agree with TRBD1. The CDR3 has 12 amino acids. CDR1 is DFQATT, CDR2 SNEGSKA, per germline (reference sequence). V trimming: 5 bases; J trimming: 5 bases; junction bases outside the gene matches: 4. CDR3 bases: TGCAGTGCTCCAACAGGGGTAGATACGCAGTATTTT. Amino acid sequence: CSAPTGVDTQYF.

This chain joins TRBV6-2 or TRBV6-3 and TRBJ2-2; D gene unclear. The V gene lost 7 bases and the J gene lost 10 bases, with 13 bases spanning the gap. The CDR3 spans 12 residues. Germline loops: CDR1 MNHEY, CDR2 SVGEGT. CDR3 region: CASTTIPAELFF. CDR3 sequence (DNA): TGTGCCAGCACCACAATTCCTGCGGAGCTGTTTTTT.

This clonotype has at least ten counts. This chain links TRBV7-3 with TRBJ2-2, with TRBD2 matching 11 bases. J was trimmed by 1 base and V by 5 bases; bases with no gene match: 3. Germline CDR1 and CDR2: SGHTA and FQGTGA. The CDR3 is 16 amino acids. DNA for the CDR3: TGTGCCAGCAGCCCCGGACTAGCGGGGAACACCGGGGAGCTGTTTTTT. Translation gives CASSPGLAGNTGELFF. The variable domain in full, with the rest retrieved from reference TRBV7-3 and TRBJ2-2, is GAGVSQTPSNKVTEKGKYVELRCDPISGHTALYWYRQSLGQGPEFLIYFQGTGAADDSGLPNDRFFAVRPEGSVSTLKIQRTERGDSAVYLCASSPGLAGNTGELFFGEGSRLTVL.

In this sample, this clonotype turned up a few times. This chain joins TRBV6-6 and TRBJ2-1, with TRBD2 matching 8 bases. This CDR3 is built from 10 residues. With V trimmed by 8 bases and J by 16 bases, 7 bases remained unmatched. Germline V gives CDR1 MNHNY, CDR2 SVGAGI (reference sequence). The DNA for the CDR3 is TGTGCCAGCGAGGGGACTAGTCAATTCTTC. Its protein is CASEGTSQFF.

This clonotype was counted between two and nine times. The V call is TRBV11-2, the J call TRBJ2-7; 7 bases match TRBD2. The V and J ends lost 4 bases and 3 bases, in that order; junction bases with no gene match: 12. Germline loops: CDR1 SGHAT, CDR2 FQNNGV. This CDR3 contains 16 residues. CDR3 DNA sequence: TGTGCCAGCAGCTCGATTGGGGGGGTATTAGTCTACGAGCAGTACTTC. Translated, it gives CASSSIGGVLVYEQYF. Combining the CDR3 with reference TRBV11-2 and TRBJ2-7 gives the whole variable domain EAGVAQSPRYKIIEKRQSVAFWCNPISGHATLYWYQQILGQGPKLLIQFQNNGVVDDSQLPKDRFSAERLKGVDSTLKIQPAKLEDSAVYLCASSSIGGVLVYEQYFGPGTRLTVT.

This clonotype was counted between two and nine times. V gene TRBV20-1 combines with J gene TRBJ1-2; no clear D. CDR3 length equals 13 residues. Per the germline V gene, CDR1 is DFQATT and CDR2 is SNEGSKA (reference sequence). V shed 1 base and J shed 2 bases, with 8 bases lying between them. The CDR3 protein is CSARVPENYGYTF. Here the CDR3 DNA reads TGCAGTGCTAGAGTTCCGGAGAACTATGGCTACACCTTC.

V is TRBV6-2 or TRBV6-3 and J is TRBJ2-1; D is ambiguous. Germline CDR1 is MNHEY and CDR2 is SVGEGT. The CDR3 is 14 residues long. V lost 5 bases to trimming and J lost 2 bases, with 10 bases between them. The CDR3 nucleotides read TGTGCCAGCAGTCCGCCGGGCGCCTACAATGAGCAGTTCTTC. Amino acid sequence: CASSPPGAYNEQFF.

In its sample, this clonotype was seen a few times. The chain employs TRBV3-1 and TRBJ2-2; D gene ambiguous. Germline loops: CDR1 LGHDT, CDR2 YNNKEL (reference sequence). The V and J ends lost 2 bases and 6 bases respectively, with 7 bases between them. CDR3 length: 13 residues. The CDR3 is CASSQLKAGELFF. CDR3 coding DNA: TGTGCCAGCAGCCAACTAAAGGCCGGGGAGCTGTTTTTT. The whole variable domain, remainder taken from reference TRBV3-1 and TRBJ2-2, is DTAVSQTPKYLVTQMGNDKSIKCEQNLGHDTMYWYKQDSKKFLKIMFSYNNKELIINETVPNRFSPKSPDKAHLNLHINSLELGDSAVYFCASSQLKAGELFFGEGSRLTVL.

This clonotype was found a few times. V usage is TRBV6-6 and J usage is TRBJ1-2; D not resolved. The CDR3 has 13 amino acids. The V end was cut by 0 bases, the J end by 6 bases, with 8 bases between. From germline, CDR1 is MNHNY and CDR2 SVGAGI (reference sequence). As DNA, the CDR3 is TGTGCCAGCAGTTACTCGAGACGCGATGGCTACACCTTC. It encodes CASSYSRRDGYTF.

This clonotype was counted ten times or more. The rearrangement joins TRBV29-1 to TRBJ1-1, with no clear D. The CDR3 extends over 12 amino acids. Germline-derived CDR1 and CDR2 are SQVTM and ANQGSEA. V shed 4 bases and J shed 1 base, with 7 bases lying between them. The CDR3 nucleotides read TGCAGCGTTGGGTCGCAGAACACTGAAGCTTTCTTT. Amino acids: CSVGSQNTEAFF.

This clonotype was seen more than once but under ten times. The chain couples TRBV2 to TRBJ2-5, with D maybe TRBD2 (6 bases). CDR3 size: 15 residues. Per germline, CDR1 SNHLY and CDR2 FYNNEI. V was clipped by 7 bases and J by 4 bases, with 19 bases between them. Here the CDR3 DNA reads TGTGCCAGCAAACGGGCGACTAGTATAGCAGAGACCCAGTACTTC. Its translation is CASKRATSIAETQYF.

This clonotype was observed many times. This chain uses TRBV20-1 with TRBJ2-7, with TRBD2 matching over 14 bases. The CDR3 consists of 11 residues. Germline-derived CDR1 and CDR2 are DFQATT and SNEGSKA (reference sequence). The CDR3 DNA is TGCGGGACTAGCGGGAGTTACGAGCAGTACTTC. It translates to CGTSGSYEQYF.

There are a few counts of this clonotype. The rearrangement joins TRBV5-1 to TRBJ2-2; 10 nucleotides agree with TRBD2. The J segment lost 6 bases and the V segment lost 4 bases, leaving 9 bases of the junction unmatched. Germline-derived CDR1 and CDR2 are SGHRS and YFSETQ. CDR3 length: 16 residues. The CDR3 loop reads CASSPNLAGVAGELFF. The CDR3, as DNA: TGCGCCAGCAGCCCCAATCTAGCGGGAGTTGCCGGGGAGCTGTTTTTT.

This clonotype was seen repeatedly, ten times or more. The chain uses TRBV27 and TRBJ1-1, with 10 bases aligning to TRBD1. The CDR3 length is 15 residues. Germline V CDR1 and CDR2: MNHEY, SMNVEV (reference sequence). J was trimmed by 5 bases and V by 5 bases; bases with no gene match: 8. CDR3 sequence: CASSLRTGGWTEAFF. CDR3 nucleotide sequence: TGTGCCAGCAGTCTAAGGACAGGGGGATGGACTGAAGCTTTCTTT.

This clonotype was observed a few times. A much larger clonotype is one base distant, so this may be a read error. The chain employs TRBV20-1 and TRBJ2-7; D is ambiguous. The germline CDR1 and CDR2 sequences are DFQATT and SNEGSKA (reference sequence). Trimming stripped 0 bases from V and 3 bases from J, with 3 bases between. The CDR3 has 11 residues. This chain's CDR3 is CSARDHYEQYF. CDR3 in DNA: TGCAGTGCTAGAGATCACTACGAGCAGTACTTC.

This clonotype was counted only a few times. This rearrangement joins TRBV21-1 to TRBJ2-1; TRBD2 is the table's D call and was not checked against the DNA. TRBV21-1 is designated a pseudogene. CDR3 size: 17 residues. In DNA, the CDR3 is TGTGCCAGCAGCAAAGCGCTGACTAGCCGTTCCTACAATGAGCAGTTCTTC. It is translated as CASSKALTSRSYNEQFF.

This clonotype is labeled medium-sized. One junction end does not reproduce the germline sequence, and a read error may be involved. Here the CDR3 reads CASSLGQGAADTQYF. CDR3 sequence (DNA): TGTGCCAGCAGCTTGGGCCAGGGGGCCGCAGATACGCAGTATTTT. V is TRBV5-1 and J is TRBJ2-3; 8 bases line up with TRBD1. The CDR3 totals 15 residues. The germline gives CDR1 SGHRS, CDR2 YFSETQ.

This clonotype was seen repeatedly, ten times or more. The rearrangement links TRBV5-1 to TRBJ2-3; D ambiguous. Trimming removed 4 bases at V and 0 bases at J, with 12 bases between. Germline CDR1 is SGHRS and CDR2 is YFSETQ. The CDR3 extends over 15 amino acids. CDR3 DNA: TGCGCCAGCAGCCAGCTTCCGACTAGCACAGATACGCAGTATTTT. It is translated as CASSQLPTSTDTQYF.

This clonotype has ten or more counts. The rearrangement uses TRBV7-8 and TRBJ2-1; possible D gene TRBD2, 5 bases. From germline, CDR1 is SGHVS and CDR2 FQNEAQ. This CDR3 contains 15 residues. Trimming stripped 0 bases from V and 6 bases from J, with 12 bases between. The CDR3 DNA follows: TGTGCCAGCAGCTTAGCAAGGGAGATAGGCAATGAGCAGTTCTTC. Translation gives CASSLAREIGNEQFF.

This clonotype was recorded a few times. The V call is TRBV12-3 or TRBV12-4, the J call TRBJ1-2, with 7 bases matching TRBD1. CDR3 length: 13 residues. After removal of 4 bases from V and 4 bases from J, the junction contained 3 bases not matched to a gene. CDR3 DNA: TGTGCCAGCAGTTCCGGGACAGTCTATGGCTACACCTTC. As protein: CASSSGTVYGYTF.

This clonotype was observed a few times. CDR3 bases: TGTGCCATCAATCAGCGGGACAGTACCTACGAGCAGTACTTC. As protein: CAINQRDSTYEQYF. The chain joins TRBV10-3 to TRBJ2-7; tentatively, D is TRBD1 or TRBD2 (7 bases each). V was shortened by 7 bases and J by 2 bases, with 15 bases between the two germline ends. Per the germline V gene, CDR1 is ENHRY and CDR2 is SYGVKD. This CDR3 is 14 amino acids long.

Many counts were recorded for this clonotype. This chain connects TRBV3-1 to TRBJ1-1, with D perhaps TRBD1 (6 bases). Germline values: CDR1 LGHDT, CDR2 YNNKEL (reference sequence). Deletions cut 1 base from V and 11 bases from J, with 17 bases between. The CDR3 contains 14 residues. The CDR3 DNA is TGTGCCAGCAGCCAAGGAGGGGGGGGCGCTGGGGCTTTCTTT. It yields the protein CASSQGGGGAGAFF.

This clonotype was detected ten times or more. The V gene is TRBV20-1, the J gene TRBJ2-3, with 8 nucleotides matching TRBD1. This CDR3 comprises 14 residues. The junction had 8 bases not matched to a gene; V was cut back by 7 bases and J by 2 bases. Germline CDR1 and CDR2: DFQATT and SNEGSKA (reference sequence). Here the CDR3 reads CSVLARGLTDTQYF. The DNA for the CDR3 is TGCAGTGTGTTGGCCAGGGGGCTCACAGATACGCAGTATTTT.